These 20 T cell receptor beta chains share one sample of origin, sequenced in a study of blood T cells in healthy people across ages. A second PCR, run for roughly 7 to 12 cycles, used a sample-barcoded 5' primer plus a J-beta primer mix. TCRdb used MiXCR to reprocess the 5' RACE reads, holding one entry per CDR3 protein. The profile covers roughly 800,000 distinct CDR3 sequences, with about three fifths appearing a single time and roughly 20% taken by the ten largest. The source material was blood. The receptors shown here come from a man in his thirties or forties in good health.

This rearrangement joins TRBV15 to TRBJ2-3, with 10 bases aligning to TRBD1. CDR1 and CDR2 from the germline V gene are LNHNV and YYDKDF (reference sequence). V lost 4 bases to trimming and J lost 2 bases; unmatched junction nucleotides: 21. The CDR3 sequence is 21 residues long. The CDR3 DNA sequence: TGTGCCACCAGCACTACTCCGGGACAGGGGTTCCTAGCGGGCGACACAGATACGCAGTATTTT. Residues: CATSTTPGQGFLAGDTDTQYF.

The rearrangement uses TRBV11-3 and TRBJ1-1, with D maybe TRBD1 (5 bases). V was shortened by 0 bases and J by 8 bases, with 16 bases between the two germline ends. Germline CDR1 reads SGHNT; CDR2 reads YENEEA. The CDR3 is 15 amino acids. This CDR3 reads CASSLDGSGGTEAFF. In DNA, the CDR3 is TGTGCCAGCAGCTTAGATGGTAGCGGGGGAACGGAAGCTTTCTTT.

Concerning this clonotype: A much larger clone lies a single base off, so this may be a read error. The chain carries TRBV20-1 and TRBJ2-7, with 9 bases matching TRBD1. The germline V gene encodes CDR1 DFQATT and CDR2 SNEGSKA (reference sequence). This CDR3 region has 13 residues. CDR3 region: CSTSKDRGGEQYF. The DNA for the CDR3 is TGCAGTACTAGCAAGGACAGGGGAGGCGAGCAGTACTTC.

This chain connects TRBV29-1 to TRBJ1-1, with 9 bases lining up with TRBD1. V shed 4 bases, J shed 6 bases, and the junction held 9 bases outside the gene matches. In germline, CDR1 is SQVTM, CDR2 ANQGSEA. The CDR3 has 14 residues. Written as DNA, the CDR3 is TGCAGCGTTGTTGAGGGGGACAGGGTACCTGAAGCTTTCTTT. It codes for CSVVEGDRVPEAFF.

The chain employs TRBV5-5 and TRBJ2-5; 7 bases match TRBD2. Germline CDR1 and CDR2: SGHKS and YYEKEE (reference sequence). The CDR3 has 14 amino acids. The ends lost 5 bases at V and 5 bases at J; junction bases unmatched: 9. This chain's CDR3 is CASSSGGNKETQYF. The CDR3 bases are TGTGCCAGCAGTTCCGGGGGGAACAAGGAGACCCAGTACTTC.

This clonotype was observed a few times. V gene TRBV20-1 combines with J gene TRBJ2-1; 10 bases agree with TRBD2. V dropped 5 bases and J dropped 7; count of bases not matched to a gene: 14. Germline V gene data show CDR1 as DFQATT and CDR2 as SNEGSKA (reference sequence). The CDR3 contains 16 residues. For the CDR3, the DNA is TGCAGTGCTCGTACCCCTCTAGCGGGGGCGTTTAATGAGCAGTTCTTC. Protein product: CSARTPLAGAFNEQFF.

V gene TRBV4-2 combines with J gene TRBJ2-5; D unclear. The ends were cut back, 0 bases at V and 5 bases at J, with 13 bases in the middle. Looked up from germline, CDR1 is LGHNA and CDR2 is YNFKEQ. The CDR3 has 15 amino acids. CDR3 nucleotides: TGTGCCAGCAGCCAAGAAGACCAGTATGGGGAGACCCAGTACTTC. Residues: CASSQEDQYGETQYF.

CDR3 in DNA: TGTGCCAGCAGTGGACTTGTTGGCAGGGATCGATACGAGCAGTACTTC. It is translated as CASSGLVGRDRYEQYF. The V gene is TRBV6-2 or TRBV6-3, the J gene TRBJ2-7; D is possibly TRBD1 or TRBD2 (5 bases each). This CDR3 spans 16 amino acids. The V and J ends lost 5 bases and 4 bases respectively, with 21 bases between them. Looked up from germline, CDR1 is MNHEY and CDR2 is SVGEGT.

V gene TRBV29-1 combines with J gene TRBJ2-1; 11 bases match TRBD2. The V and J ends lost 4 bases and 6 bases, in that order; junction bases with no gene match: 2. Germline loops: CDR1 SQVTM, CDR2 ANQGSEA. The CDR3 covers 13 residues. The CDR3 region is CSVVGTSGNEQFF. The CDR3 region has the DNA TGCAGCGTTGTAGGGACTAGCGGCAATGAGCAGTTCTTC.

Regarding this clonotype: This may arise from a read error, as a much more abundant clone is one base away. The chain combines TRBV21-1 with TRBJ2-7; the D call of TRBD1 is as the table states it, not checked on the DNA. TRBV21-1 constitutes a pseudogene. This CDR3 spans 15 amino acids. The DNA for the CDR3 is TGTGCCAGCAACAAGTCTGGGACAACTACCTACGAGCAGTACTTC. Translation: CASNKSGTTTYEQYF.

CDR3 sequence (DNA): TGCAGCGTTGCGGGGGCGGGGGGCTACACCTTC. Amino acids: CSVAGAGGYTF. The chain carries TRBV29-1 and TRBJ1-2; TRBD1 is a possible D gene (6 bases). The CDR3 is 11 residues long. V was pared by 4 bases and J by 8 bases, with 11 bases between. Germline-derived CDR1 and CDR2 are SQVTM and ANQGSEA.

V gene TRBV25-1 combines with J gene TRBJ2-7, with a weak D call TRBD2 (6 bases). The DNA matches TRBJ2-5 better at its end, which makes the J call doubtful. From germline, CDR1 is MGHDK and CDR2 SYGVNS. The CDR3 is 17 amino acids. The CDR3: CASSETYLRGVGETQYF. In nucleotides, the CDR3 is TGTGCCAGCAGTGAGACCTACCTGCGCGGGGTTGGGGAGACCCAGTACTTC.

This clonotype was detected ten times or more. The chain links TRBV20-1 to TRBJ2-1; 8 nucleotides agree with TRBD2. The CDR3 is made up of 12 amino acids. CDR1 and CDR2 (germline): DFQATT, SNEGSKA (reference sequence). The trim removed 6 bases at V and 9 bases at J, leaving 7 bases unmatched. In DNA form, the CDR3 reads TGCAGTGCCCCTGATACTAGCGGTGAGCAGTTCTTC. It translates to CSAPDTSGEQFF.

The rearrangement uses TRBV12-3 or TRBV12-4 and TRBJ2-5, with D tentatively TRBD1 (5 bases). V was trimmed by 1 base and J by 6 bases, leaving 9 bases between them. The length of the CDR3 is 13 residues. The CDR3 sequence: CASSLGRAKTQYF. The CDR3 bases are TGTGCCAGCAGTTTAGGCAGGGCAAAGACCCAGTACTTC.

This clonotype turned up a few times. The DNA for the CDR3 is TGTGCCAGCAGCCCAGTAAGAGGGGATACGCAGTATTTT. This codes for CASSPVRGDTQYF. This rearrangement joins TRBV12-3 or TRBV12-4 to TRBJ2-3; D is possibly TRBD2 (5 bases). V lost 6 bases to trimming and J lost 6 bases, with 13 bases between them. CDR3 length: 13 amino acids.

The genes are TRBV5-1 and TRBJ2-3; 9 bases align to TRBD2. Germline CDR1 reads SGHRS; CDR2 reads YFSETQ. Unmatched junction bases numbered 5, after V lost 0 bases and J lost 3 bases. This CDR3 has 16 amino acids. CDR3 coding DNA: TGCGCCAGCAGCTTGGTTACGCGGGAGGGAACAGATACGCAGTATTTT. Encoded protein: CASSLVTREGTDTQYF.

This clonotype was detected only once. The rearrangement uses TRBV20-1 and TRBJ2-2; 11 bases fit TRBD2. Germline loops: CDR1 DFQATT, CDR2 SNEGSKA (reference sequence). The junction had 12 bases not matched to a gene; V was cut back by 6 bases and J by 0 bases. The CDR3 covers 18 residues. This CDR3 reads CSAARPRLAGTNTGELFF. For the CDR3, the DNA is TGCAGTGCAGCCAGACCCCGACTAGCGGGGACGAACACCGGGGAGCTGTTTTTT.

The rearrangement uses TRBV9 and TRBJ1-1; D ambiguous. Trimming removed 2 bases at V and 3 bases at J, with 8 bases between. This CDR3 comprises 13 residues. Germline V gene lookup returns CDR1 SGDLS and CDR2 YYNGEE. The CDR3 coding sequence is TGTGCCAGCAGCGTTGAGAGTTACACTGAAGCTTTCTTT. It specifies CASSVESYTEAFF.

This chain connects TRBV7-9 to TRBJ2-5; 12 bases fit TRBD2. Germline V gives CDR1 SEHNR, CDR2 FQNEAQ (reference sequence). This CDR3 is 17 amino acids long. Germline trimming cut 5 bases from V and 5 bases from J; bases unmatched to any gene: 12. The CDR3 region is CASSRGLAGPKGETQYF. The CDR3 DNA follows: TGTGCCAGCAGCCGCGGACTAGCGGGACCTAAGGGGGAGACCCAGTACTTC.

The rearrangement uses TRBV6-6 and TRBJ2-5, with 9 bases matching TRBD1. In germline, CDR1 is MNHNY, CDR2 SVGAGI (reference sequence). CDR3 length: 14 residues. V lost 5 bases, J lost 6 bases, and 7 bases stayed unmatched. The CDR3 sequence: CASSPGTGWKTQYF. In DNA, the CDR3 is TGTGCCAGCAGTCCCGGGACAGGGTGGAAGACCCAGTACTTC.